Here is one TCR beta chain with its context. Its matching antigen is unknown. Between the trimmed V and J ends, which lost 5 bases and 1 base, there was a span of 13 bases. This CDR3 comprises 14 residues. Germline V gene lookup returns CDR1 SGHDT and CDR2 YYEEEE. A multiplex PCR was run with 60 Vbeta primers and 13 Jbeta primers. Produced via immunoSEQ multiplex PCR; TCRdb's table is partial and in-frame only. Of about 88,000 clones listed, 75% to 90% are singletons. This specimen comes from a study of cytomegalovirus exposure and HLA in healthy donors. About the study: From donors who were HLA-typed, an early data release held 70 million to 90 million unique TCRs.

Notes on the study in general: Researchers had no immune exposure information except CMV serostatus available. Researchers catalogued around 150 TCR beta chains as cytomegalovirus-associated. Most TCR beta V segments were productive about 87% or about 30% of the time in an earlier analysis.

This chain uses TRBV5-6 with TRBJ2-7; no reliable D call. The origin of this receptor is a young man in good health and CMV-seronegative. Sequences were obtained from PBMCs. This chain's CDR3 is CASRWSPSSYEQYF. Written as DNA, the CDR3 is TGTGCCAGCAGGTGGTCCCCTAGTTCCTACGAGCAGTACTTC.